Presented here are 22 T cell receptor beta chains from one specimen sequenced in a study of blood T cell repertoires in COVID-19. Sequencing was performed with immunoSEQ multiplex PCR; in TCRdb, only in-frame clones are kept and a portion is missing. The table has about 150,000 clones, approximately 85% seen once. Sample: peripheral blood. These receptor sequences come from a man in his sixties with COVID-19, enrolled during active disease.

The J gene is TRBJ2-5, the V gene TRBV27; possibly TRBD1 for D (5 bases). The CDR3 sequence is 14 residues long. Trimming removed 3 bases at V and 1 base at J, with 9 bases between. Germline CDR1 is MNHEY and CDR2 is SMNVEV (reference sequence). The CDR3 protein is CASSLVQAQETQYF. The CDR3 DNA reads TGTGCCAGCAGTTTGGTACAGGCCCAAGAGACCCAGTACTTC.

A few counts support this clone. This chain connects TRBV25-1 to TRBJ1-6, with D unresolved. The CDR3 is 14 amino acids. Germline V CDR1 and CDR2: MGHDK, SYGVNS. V was trimmed by 6 bases and J by 7 bases, leaving 13 bases between them. This CDR3 reads CASRWTGVNSPLHF. CDR3 nucleotides: TGTGCCAGCAGGTGGACGGGAGTAAATTCACCCCTCCACTTT. The complete variable domain, with remaining parts taken from reference TRBV25-1 and TRBJ1-6, reads EADIYQTPRYLVIGTGKKITLECSQTMGHDKMYWYQQDPGMELHLIHYSYGVNSTEKGDLSSESTVSRIRTEHFPLTLESARPSHTSQYLCASRWTGVNSPLHFGNGTRLTVT.

The chain has TRBV6-5 and TRBJ1-3; 9 bases fit TRBD1. The CDR3 contains 14 residues. The germline CDR1 and CDR2 sequences are MNHEY and SVGAGI. Losses at the gene ends were 6 bases for V and 8 bases for J; bases not matched to a gene: 8. CDR3 bases: TGTGCCAGCAGCCGGGACAGGGCCTTGGACACCATATATTTT. It codes for CASSRDRALDTIYF.

A few counts support this clone. The chain recombines TRBV28 with TRBJ1-1, with a weak D call TRBD1 (6 bases). The CDR3 contains 16 residues. The germline V gene has CDR1 MDHEN and CDR2 SYDVKM. The V gene lost 6 bases and the J gene lost 1 base, with 18 bases spanning the gap. The CDR3 bases are TGTGCCAGCAGGCTGCCGGGCAGGGGACCGAACACTGAAGCTTTCTTT. It codes for CASRLPGRGPNTEAFF.

The rearrangement joins TRBV18 to TRBJ2-1, with 10 bases lining up with TRBD2. Germline CDR1 and CDR2: KGHSH and LQKENI. The J segment lost 0 bases and the V segment lost 4 bases, leaving 3 bases of the junction unmatched. The CDR3 sequence is 16 residues long. The CDR3 DNA reads as TGTGCCAGCTCACAACGGACTAGCGGCTCCTACAATGAGCAGTTCTTC. Protein: CASSQRTSGSYNEQFF.

CDR3 coding DNA: TGTGCCAGCAGCTTATCGGGACAGAATAATTCACCCCTCCACTTT. Protein product: CASSLSGQNNSPLHF. The chain recombines TRBV7-3 with TRBJ1-6; 7 bases are shared with TRBD1. Per the germline V gene, CDR1 is SGHTA and CDR2 is FQGTGA. Losses at the gene ends were 2 bases for V and 5 bases for J; bases not matched to a gene: 3. This CDR3 has 15 amino acids.

This rearrangement joins TRBV5-4 to TRBJ2-1; 7 nucleotides match TRBD2. Germline V CDR1 and CDR2: SGHNT, YYREEE (reference sequence). After removal of 3 bases from V and 6 bases from J, the junction contained 12 bases not matched to a gene. The CDR3 spans 16 residues. CDR3 amino acids: CASSSSGAGTFNEQFF. The DNA for the CDR3 is TGTGCCAGCAGCTCCTCGGGAGCGGGGACCTTCAATGAGCAGTTCTTC.

CDR3 nucleotide sequence: TGTGCCAGCCATGGGACAGGGGCGCGAGGAAACACCATATATTTT. It codes for CASHGTGARGNTIYF. This rearrangement joins TRBV2 to TRBJ1-3; 10 positions match TRBD1. This CDR3 is built from 15 residues. Germline CDR1 SNHLY, CDR2 FYNNEI. V lost 8 bases and J lost 4; bases outside the gene matches: 8.

The chain is built from TRBV12-3 or TRBV12-4 and TRBJ2-3; D is undetermined. The V and J ends lost 6 bases and 4 bases respectively, with 11 bases between them. This CDR3 spans 13 amino acids. The CDR3 coding sequence is TGTGCCAGCAGAAAAACCCTATCAGATACGCAGTATTTT. This codes for CASRKTLSDTQYF.

V gene TRBV6-5 combines with J gene TRBJ2-2; D might be TRBD1 (5 bases). Germline assignment: CDR1 MNHEY and CDR2 SVGAGI. The ends were cut back, 5 bases at V and 3 bases at J, with 13 bases in the middle. The length of the CDR3 is 15 residues. CDR3 in amino acids: CASSLRLQDTGELFF. For the CDR3, the DNA is TGTGCCAGCAGTCTCCGGTTACAGGACACCGGGGAGCTGTTTTTT.

This clone was detected only once. The chain employs TRBV5-8 and TRBJ1-3; D call uncertain. CDR3 length: 14 amino acids. V gave up 0 bases and J gave up 8 bases, with 12 bases separating them. CDR1 is SGHTS and CDR2 is YDEGEE in the germline V gene. CDR3 protein: CASSLAGGGYTIYF. CDR3 nucleotides: TGTGCCAGCAGCTTGGCCGGCGGTGGGTACACCATATATTTT.

This CDR3 reads CATSRGPRGGQYF. CDR3 nucleotides: TGTGCCACCAGCAGAGGGCCGCGCGGGGGGCAGTACTTC. V and J are TRBV15 and TRBJ2-7; 7 bases match TRBD2. This CDR3 region has 13 residues. Trimming cost V 1 base and J 9 bases; bases outside gene matches: 6. Germline loops: CDR1 LNHNV, CDR2 YYDKDF (reference sequence).

Only one count was recorded for this clone. The chain employs TRBV7-8 and TRBJ2-7; D gene uncertain. The V and J ends lost 1 base and 0 bases respectively, with 10 bases between them. The germline V gene has CDR1 SGHVS and CDR2 FQNEAQ. CDR3 length: 15 amino acids. The CDR3 sequence: CASSLGLSLSYEQYF. In DNA, the CDR3 is TGTGCCAGCAGCTTAGGCCTGTCACTCTCCTACGAGCAGTACTTC.

This sequence joins TRBV4-2 and TRBJ2-1, with 12 nucleotides matching TRBD2. The CDR3 loop spans 16 amino acids. Trimming took 5 bases from V and 6 from J; bases not matched to a gene: 8. Per the germline V gene, CDR1 is LGHNA and CDR2 is YNFKEQ. The CDR3 reads CASSYGLAGFGNEQFF. The CDR3 bases are TGTGCCAGCAGCTATGGACTAGCGGGATTCGGCAATGAGCAGTTCTTC.

V usage is TRBV5-5 and J usage is TRBJ2-5, with 8 bases identical to TRBD1. V trimming: 4 bases; J trimming: 4 bases; junction bases outside the gene matches: 6. Germline V gene lookup returns CDR1 SGHKS and CDR2 YYEKEE (reference sequence). The CDR3 runs 14 residues. The CDR3 DNA reads TGTGCCAGCAGCACAGGGGGGTCCCCAGAGACCCAGTACTTC. It specifies CASSTGGSPETQYF. Supplemented by reference TRBV5-5 and TRBJ2-5, the full variable domain reads DAGVTQSPTHLIKTRGQQVTLRCSPISGHKSVSWYQQVLGQGPQFIFQYYEKEERGRGNFPDRFSARQFPNYSSELNVNALLLGDSALYLCASSTGGSPETQYFGPGTRLLVL.

V and J are TRBV11-2 and TRBJ1-1; possibly TRBD1 for D (5 bases). The CDR3 covers 14 residues. Trimming stripped 1 base from V and 6 bases from J, with 12 bases between. Looked up from germline, CDR1 is SGHAT and CDR2 is FQNNGV. The CDR3 loop reads CASSLGGGYAEAFF. Here the CDR3 DNA reads TGTGCCAGCAGCTTAGGTGGGGGGTACGCTGAAGCTTTCTTT.

The gene calls are TRBV4-3 and TRBJ1-3; the D gene is possibly TRBD1 (5 bases). The CDR3 consists of 17 residues. Germline CDR1 reads LGHNA; CDR2 reads YSLEER. Trimming took 4 bases from V and 0 from J, leaving 16 bases between them. CDR3 residues: CASSPGLPGISGNTIYF. CDR3 DNA sequence: TGCGCCAGCAGCCCAGGGCTCCCAGGGATCTCTGGAAACACCATATATTTT.

This clone was counted only a few times. This chain joins TRBV4-3 and TRBJ1-1; tentative D call: TRBD1 (6 bases). The CDR3 runs 15 residues. Germline V gives CDR1 LGHNA, CDR2 YSLEER. V lost 1 base to trimming and J lost 8 bases, with 17 bases between them. The CDR3 protein is CASSQAAGAGSEAFF. Here the CDR3 DNA reads TGCGCCAGCAGCCAAGCGGCGGGGGCCGGATCAGAAGCTTTCTTT.

This chain uses TRBV19 with TRBJ1-2; no firm D call. The CDR3 has 15 residues. CDR1 is LNHDA, CDR2 SQIVND, per germline (reference sequence). V lost 3 bases to trimming and J lost 0 bases, with 11 bases between them. The DNA for the CDR3 is TGTGCCAGTAGTATTTCGGTCGGAGCTAACTATGGCTACACCTTC. Protein: CASSISVGANYGYTF.

The chain combines TRBV19 with TRBJ1-6, with 10 nucleotides matching TRBD1. Trimming removed 6 bases from V and 0 bases from J; junction bases left unmatched: 8. Germline V lookup: CDR1 LNHDA, CDR2 SQIVND (reference sequence). The CDR3 length is 18 residues. The CDR3 is CASRATGGQSSYNSPLHF. The CDR3 nucleotides read TGTGCCAGTAGAGCGACAGGGGGCCAAAGCTCCTATAATTCACCCCTCCACTTT.

The chain couples TRBV6-5 to TRBJ1-2; 7 nucleotides agree with TRBD1. Germline V gene sequence: CDR1 MNHEY, CDR2 SVGAGI. The CDR3 is 13 amino acids. With 6 bases clipped from V and 8 bases from J, the junction kept 9 bases outside the gene matches. The CDR3 sequence: CASRADRAGGYTF. Written as DNA, the CDR3 is TGTGCCAGCAGGGCCGACAGGGCGGGAGGCTACACCTTC.

The V call is TRBV3-1 (or the pseudogene TRBV3-2), the J call TRBJ1-1; 8 nucleotides align to TRBD1. Germline CDR1 LGHDT, CDR2 YNNKEL (reference sequence). V dropped 1 base and J dropped 7; count of bases not matched to a gene: 2. CDR3 size: 13 residues. The CDR3: CASSQGTGIEAFF. CDR3 bases: TGTGCCAGCAGCCAAGGGACAGGGATTGAAGCTTTCTTT.